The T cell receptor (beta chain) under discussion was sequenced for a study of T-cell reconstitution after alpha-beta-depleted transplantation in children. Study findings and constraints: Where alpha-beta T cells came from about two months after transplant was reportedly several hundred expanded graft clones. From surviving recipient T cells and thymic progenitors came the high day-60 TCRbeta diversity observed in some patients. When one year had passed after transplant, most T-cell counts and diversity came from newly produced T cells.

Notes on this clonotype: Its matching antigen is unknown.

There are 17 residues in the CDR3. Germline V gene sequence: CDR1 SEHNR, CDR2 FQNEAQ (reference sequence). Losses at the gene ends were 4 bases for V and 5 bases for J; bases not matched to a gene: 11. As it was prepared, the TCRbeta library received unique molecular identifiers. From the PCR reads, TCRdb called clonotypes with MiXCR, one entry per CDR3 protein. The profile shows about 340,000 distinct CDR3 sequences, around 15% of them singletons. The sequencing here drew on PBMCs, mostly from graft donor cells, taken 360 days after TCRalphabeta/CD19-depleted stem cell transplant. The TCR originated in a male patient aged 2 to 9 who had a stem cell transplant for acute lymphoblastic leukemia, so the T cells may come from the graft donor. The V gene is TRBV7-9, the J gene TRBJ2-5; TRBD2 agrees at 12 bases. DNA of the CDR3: TGTGCCAGCAGCTCAACCTTGACTAGCGGGAGAACGGAGACCCAGTACTTC. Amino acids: CASSSTLTSGRTETQYF.